One and the same sample provided the 28 T cell receptor beta chains below, sequenced in a study of T cell changes during pregnancy in multiple sclerosis. The repertoire was sequenced with immunoSEQ multiplex PCR; TCRdb's copy has only in-frame clones and lacks some. The sample has around 48,000 clones, approximately 92% seen once. Sequenced material: CD4+ T cells from peripheral blood mononuclear cells, taken in the third trimester of pregnancy. These TCRs come from a female donor with multiple sclerosis, enrolled in a pregnancy study.

The rearrangement joins TRBV4-1 to TRBJ1-4, with 7 bases identical to TRBD1. This CDR3 spans 14 amino acids. The V and J ends lost 5 bases and 3 bases, in that order; junction bases with no gene match: 3. The V gene's germline CDR1 is MGHRA and CDR2 YSYEKL. The chain's CDR3 is CASSFRGANEKLFF. The CDR3 DNA reads as TGCGCCAGCAGCTTCAGGGGGGCTAATGAAAAACTGTTTTTT.

The gene calls are TRBV6-1 and TRBJ2-1, with TRBD1 identical over 7 bases. Germline CDR1 MNHNS, CDR2 SASEGT. There are 14 residues in the CDR3. The V gene end was trimmed by 2 bases and the J gene end by 10 bases; junction bases not matched to a gene: 8. CDR3 sequence reads: CASSEQGVRGEQFF. CDR3 nucleotides: TGTGCCAGCAGTGAACAGGGGGTACGAGGGGAGCAGTTCTTC.

The chain links TRBV29-1 to TRBJ2-4; 8 bases are a match to TRBD2. CDR3 length: 15 residues. Germline CDR1 reads SQVTM; CDR2 reads ANQGSEA. J was trimmed by 8 bases and V by 7 bases; bases with no gene match: 16. CDR3 sequence: CSAANPLGLEYIQYF. CDR3 nucleotide sequence: TGCAGCGCAGCTAACCCCTTGGGACTAGAATACATTCAGTACTTC.

V gene TRBV19 combines with J gene TRBJ1-5; TRBD1 agrees at 9 bases. V shed 8 bases and J 5 bases; nucleotides not matched to a gene: 10. Germline CDR1 LNHDA, CDR2 SQIVND (reference sequence). The CDR3 is 15 residues long. CDR3 residues: CASYPGTGFYQPQHF. CDR3 nucleotide sequence: TGTGCCAGTTACCCCGGGACAGGGTTCTATCAGCCCCAGCATTTT.

This chain uses TRBV5-6 with TRBJ2-3, with D perhaps TRBD2 (7 bases). Germline V lookup: CDR1 SGHDT, CDR2 YYEEEE. Trimming left V 7 bases short and J 0 bases short, with 12 bases between. The CDR3 spans 14 residues. CDR3 DNA: TGTGCCAGCGCGGGGGCGGGCAGCACAGATACGCAGTATTTT. Amino acid sequence: CASAGAGSTDTQYF. Full variable domain (missing parts from reference TRBV5-6 and TRBJ2-3): DAGVTQSPTHLIKTRGQQVTLRCSPKSGHDTVSWYQQALGQGPQFIFQYYEEEERQRGNFPDRFSGHQFPNYSSELNVNALLLGDSALYLCASAGAGSTDTQYFGPGTRLTVL.

The CDR3 DNA follows: TGTGCCACCATTGGGGAGGGGACGAACACCGGGGAGCTGTTTTTT. It codes for CATIGEGTNTGELFF. The V gene is TRBV6-6, the J gene TRBJ2-2, with TRBD2 matching over 7 bases. This CDR3 contains 15 residues. Germline CDR1 and CDR2: MNHNY and SVGAGI (reference sequence). V gave up 10 bases and J gave up 0 bases; unmatched junction bases: 8.

The rearrangement links TRBV6-5 to TRBJ2-1; 9 positions match TRBD1. The J segment lost 6 bases and the V segment lost 2 bases, leaving 8 bases of the junction unmatched. CDR3 size: 16 residues. Per germline, CDR1 MNHEY and CDR2 SVGAGI. This CDR3 is CASSYPHRQGVNEQFF. CDR3 in DNA: TGTGCCAGCAGTTACCCACATCGACAGGGGGTCAATGAGCAGTTCTTC.

The genes are TRBV15 and TRBJ2-6, with D perhaps matching TRBD1 (5 bases). The germline V gene has CDR1 LNHNV and CDR2 YYDKDF (reference sequence). V lost 3 bases and J 2 bases, leaving 14 bases between the germline ends. The CDR3 extends over 17 amino acids. CDR3 coding DNA: TGTGCCACCAGCAGGCGACTCCCAGGGACTGGGGCCAACGTCCTGACTTTC. Translated, it gives CATSRRLPGTGANVLTF.

The J gene is TRBJ1-1, the V gene TRBV6-1, with TRBD1 matching 9 bases. The CDR3 sequence is 15 residues long. V shed 6 bases and J 6 bases; nucleotides not matched to a gene: 11. Germline assignment: CDR1 MNHNS and CDR2 SASEGT. In DNA form, the CDR3 reads TGTGCCAGCAGGAGACGGGGTGGACAGGGGTCTGAAGCTTTCTTT. It translates to CASRRRGGQGSEAFF.

This clone appeared once. The rearrangement uses TRBV6-5 and TRBJ2-2, with a weak D call TRBD1 (6 bases). V dropped 7 bases and J dropped 3 bases, with 15 bases sitting between them. CDR1 and CDR2 from the germline V gene are MNHEY and SVGAGI. The CDR3 sequence is 15 residues long. In DNA form, the CDR3 reads TGTGCCAGCACCCCACAGGGTCTGCACACCGGGGAGCTGTTTTTT. Translation: CASTPQGLHTGELFF.

The gene calls are TRBV5-1 and TRBJ2-7; TRBD1 agrees at 9 bases. The length of the CDR3 is 14 residues. Germline V gives CDR1 SGHRS, CDR2 YFSETQ. V dropped 4 bases and J dropped 2; count of bases not matched to a gene: 4. The CDR3: CASSEQGAPYEQYF. The CDR3 nucleotides are TGCGCCAGCAGCGAACAGGGGGCTCCCTACGAGCAGTACTTC.

J is TRBJ2-7 and V is TRBV5-1; D is possibly TRBD1 (6 bases). The germline V gene has CDR1 SGHRS and CDR2 YFSETQ. CDR3 length: 14 amino acids. V was shortened by 6 bases and J by 2 bases, with 15 bases between the two germline ends. CDR3 sequence (DNA): TGCGCCAGCAAAGACAGGCCTGACCCCTACGAGCAGTACTTC. This encodes CASKDRPDPYEQYF.

The V gene is TRBV9, the J gene TRBJ1-3, with TRBD1 matching 8 bases. The V and J ends lost 3 bases and 0 bases, in that order; junction bases with no gene match: 8. The germline CDR1 and CDR2 sequences are SGDLS and YYNGEE. The CDR3 contains 17 residues. In nucleotides, the CDR3 is TGTGCCAGCAGCGAGGGGACAGGCTATAGCTCTGGAAACACCATATATTTT. Translated: CASSEGTGYSSGNTIYF.

The rearrangement joins TRBV5-1 to TRBJ2-7; possible D gene TRBD1, 5 bases. Looked up from germline, CDR1 is SGHRS and CDR2 is YFSETQ. CDR3 size: 15 residues. V dropped 0 bases and J dropped 7 bases, with 17 bases sitting between them. CDR3 sequence (DNA): TGCGCCAGCAGCTTGGAGAATTTCCGAACAGGAGAGCAGTACTTC. This codes for CASSLENFRTGEQYF.

This clone was seen only a few times. The genes are TRBV7-9 and TRBJ1-4, with 7 bases identical to TRBD1. The CDR3 length is 13 residues. Germline V gene data show CDR1 as SEHNR and CDR2 as FQNEAQ (reference sequence). V gave up 4 bases and J gave up 7 bases; unmatched junction bases: 3. In DNA, the CDR3 is TGTGCCAGCAGCTCAGGACAGGTTGAAAAACTGTTTTTT. Its translation is CASSSGQVEKLFF.

The chain links TRBV6-1 to TRBJ2-1, with 9 bases matching TRBD2. The CDR3 contains 16 residues. CDR1 is MNHNS, CDR2 SASEGT, per germline. V shed 4 bases, J shed 8 bases, and the junction held 12 bases outside the gene matches. The CDR3 loop reads CASSARLAGASDEQFF. For the CDR3, the DNA is TGTGCCAGCAGTGCTAGATTAGCGGGAGCCTCTGATGAGCAGTTCTTC.

This clone showed up just once. Mismatch with germline at one junction end may stem from a read error. J is TRBJ2-2 and V is TRBV7-7, with 7 nucleotides matching TRBD1. Germline V lookup: CDR1 SSHAT, CDR2 FNYEAQ (reference sequence). This CDR3 has 15 residues. For the CDR3, the DNA is TGTGCTAGCAGCGCAGGGGGTAGCGACACCGGGGAGCTGTTTTTT. Amino acids: CASSAGGSDTGELFF.

V usage is TRBV12-5 and J usage is TRBJ2-5; no clear D gene. From germline, CDR1 is LGHNT and CDR2 FRNRAP. This CDR3 contains 13 residues. V lost 5 bases and J lost 3, with 10 bases in between. The CDR3 spells CASGRGYKETQYF. CDR3 nucleotide sequence: TGTGCTAGTGGTCGCGGTTACAAAGAGACCCAGTACTTC.

The chain is built from TRBV27 and TRBJ2-7; no clear D. V was trimmed by 5 bases and J by 4 bases, leaving 9 bases between them. The CDR3 loop spans 12 amino acids. CDR1 and CDR2 from the germline V gene are MNHEY and SMNVEV (reference sequence). The CDR3 here is CASSPGRYEQYF. Here the CDR3 DNA reads TGTGCCAGCAGTCCCGGCAGGTACGAGCAGTACTTC.

CDR3 residues: CASSNERRQGPVEGYTF. For the CDR3, the DNA is TGTGCCAGCAGCAATGAAAGGAGACAGGGGCCCGTAGAAGGCTACACCTTC. The chain uses TRBV21-1 and TRBJ1-2; the table assigns TRBD1, which was not confirmed against the DNA. TRBV21-1 is noted as a pseudogene. This CDR3 has 17 amino acids.

The chain recombines TRBV29-1 with TRBJ1-3; D is ambiguous. The germline CDR1 and CDR2 sequences are SQVTM and ANQGSEA. Trimming took off 8 bases at V and 2 bases at J, with 10 bases between the two ends. This CDR3 contains 12 residues. The CDR3 nucleotides read TGCAGCTCCCGAGGGCCTGGAAACACCATATATTTT. Translated: CSSRGPGNTIYF.

The chain joins TRBV6-1 to TRBJ2-6, with no clear D. V was pared by 4 bases and J by 6 bases, with 7 bases between. CDR3 length: 13 amino acids. CDR1 is MNHNS and CDR2 is SASEGT in the germline V gene. As DNA, the CDR3 is TGTGCCAGCAGTGTCCCCCTGGCCAACGTCCTGACTTTC. This translates into CASSVPLANVLTF.

The chain couples TRBV28 to TRBJ2-1; tentatively, D is TRBD2 (5 bases). V lost 2 bases and J 4 bases, leaving 21 bases between the germline ends. Germline V CDR1 and CDR2: MDHEN, SYDVKM. CDR3 length: 18 amino acids. Written as DNA, the CDR3 is TGTGCCAGCAGTTTAGGGATCCATAGAGGGCTTATGTACAATGAGCAGTTCTTC. This codes for CASSLGIHRGLMYNEQFF.

V and J are TRBV5-6 and TRBJ1-5; D is possibly TRBD1 (6 bases). Trimming removed 0 bases from V and 4 bases from J, with 8 bases in between. CDR1 and CDR2 from the germline V gene are SGHDT and YYEEEE. This CDR3 comprises 14 residues. CDR3 amino acids: CASSLGQVNQPQHF. CDR3 nucleotides: TGTGCCAGCAGCTTGGGACAGGTTAATCAGCCCCAGCATTTT. Full variable domain (rest looked up from reference TRBV5-6 and TRBJ1-5): DAGVTQSPTHLIKTRGQQVTLRCSPKSGHDTVSWYQQALGQGPQFIFQYYEEEERQRGNFPDRFSGHQFPNYSSELNVNALLLGDSALYLCASSLGQVNQPQHFGDGTRLSIL.

The rearrangement links TRBV19 to TRBJ2-4, with TRBD2 matching 13 bases. V shed 8 bases and J 8 bases; nucleotides not matched to a gene: 18. The V gene's germline CDR1 is LNHDA and CDR2 SQIVND (reference sequence). The CDR3 has 18 amino acids. The CDR3 is CASGGRGTSGTRRDIQYF. CDR3 DNA sequence: TGTGCCAGTGGTGGTAGAGGGACTAGCGGGACCAGAAGGGACATTCAGTACTTC.

The chain links TRBV6-5 to TRBJ1-5; TRBD1 might be the D (6 bases). Germline CDR1 and CDR2: MNHEY and SVGAGI. CDR3 length equals 15 residues. Trimming took 8 bases from V and 3 from J, leaving 17 bases between them. The CDR3 loop is CASGLTQGANQPQHF. For the CDR3, the DNA is TGTGCCAGCGGATTGACACAGGGAGCCAATCAGCCCCAGCATTTT.

The chain combines TRBV6-1 with TRBJ2-7; 9 bases are a match to TRBD2. Germline CDR1 MNHNS, CDR2 SASEGT. The CDR3 is 13 amino acids. Trimming removed 9 bases from V and 3 bases from J; junction bases left unmatched: 6. Here the CDR3 DNA reads TGTGCCAGTACCGTAGCGGGAGTCTACGAGCAGTACTTC. As protein: CASTVAGVYEQYF.

A few counts support this clone. The V and J genes are TRBV9 and TRBJ1-1; D gene uncertain. V was trimmed by 3 bases and J by 1 base, leaving 7 bases between them. Germline V gene lookup returns CDR1 SGDLS and CDR2 YYNGEE. This CDR3 is built from 13 residues. For the CDR3, the DNA is TGTGCCAGCAGCGCTCGACAGAACACTGAAGCTTTCTTT. It codes for CASSARQNTEAFF.